This T cell receptor (beta chain) was recorded in a study of shared clonotypes between healthy human individuals. Study-level findings and limits: The donor pool, a small one, limited the genetic and exposure-history diversity represented. Apart from blood, nothing was sampled; tissue repertoires likely differ.

As concerns this clone: What it binds is not known.

Germline V lookup: CDR1 SGDLS, CDR2 YYNGEE. CDR3 length: 14 amino acids. V lost 4 bases, J lost 6 bases, and 10 bases stayed unmatched. Libraries were prepared by immunoSEQ multiplex PCR; TCRdb keeps only in-frame clonotypes and omits some of them. The top ten hold 0.4% to 0.55% of the sample, which has approximately 1.4 million clones, 95% to 99% seen once. The sequence was obtained from a man in his thirties or forties in good health. The sequencing sample was made of naive CD4+ T cells sorted from blood. Subset here: CD45RA+ positively selected. The chain recombines TRBV9 with TRBJ2-7, with TRBD1 identical over 7 bases. The CDR3 sequence: CASSLNLRDSEQYF. CDR3 nucleotide sequence: TGTGCCAGCAGCCTTAATCTCCGGGACAGCGAGCAGTACTTC.